This TCR beta chain came from a study of blood T cell repertoires in COVID-19. Trimming took 2 bases from V and 7 from J; bases not matched to a gene: 8. Germline values: CDR1 SGHTA, CDR2 FQGNSA. The CDR3 covers 15 residues. All recovered Cohort 3 donors got two negative PCRs, got clearance, or saw symptom resolution. Profiled with immunoSEQ multiplex PCR; TCRdb holds only in-frame clones, not every one. This sample carries approximately 280,000 clones, about 83% of them seen once, and the ten largest clones take about 6.1%. This receptor was obtained from a middle-aged woman who had recovered from COVID-19. The specimen was PBMCs or T cells enriched from blood (not recorded which). This chain joins TRBV7-2 and TRBJ2-7; 10 bases agree with TRBD2. CDR3 loop: CASSLSLAGAQEQYF. CDR3 DNA: TGTGCCAGCAGCTTAAGCCTAGCGGGAGCCCAGGAGCAGTACTTC.